One sample yielded the 23 T cell receptor beta chains listed below, sequenced in a study of T cells in localized non-small cell lung cancer (dated by TCRdb to the early 2020s). Preparation of the library involved the immunoSEQ multiplex PCR assay. Drawn from immuneACCESS, this table holds only the in-frame rearrangements with V and J called that TCRdb kept. Clones are partly lost; checked studies trace under half to an unresolved V gene and leave the rest unexplained. In this sample the table shows tens of thousands of clones, roughly 88% of which occur a single time. The ten largest make up about 5.6% of the sample. The sample here was peripheral blood mononuclear cells, taken before any cancer treatment. These receptors were collected from a male donor at least 60 years old with stage II lung adenocarcinoma.

The chain recombines TRBV27 with TRBJ2-1, with D perhaps matching TRBD1 or TRBD2 (6 bases each). V was trimmed by 2 bases and J by 10 bases, leaving 12 bases between them. The length of the CDR3 is 13 residues. Germline V gene sequence: CDR1 MNHEY, CDR2 SMNVEV (reference sequence). Written as DNA, the CDR3 is TGTGCCAGCAGTTTAGTTTTAGGGGGGGAGCAGTTCTTC. It is translated as CASSLVLGGEQFF.

V is TRBV4-2 and J is TRBJ2-3; D is undetermined. CDR3 length equals 15 residues. V was pared by 4 bases and J by 10 bases, with 21 bases between. Germline CDR1 LGHNA, CDR2 YNFKEQ. CDR3 sequence: CASSLRWGRHGAQYF. The CDR3 DNA is TGTGCCAGCAGCCTTCGGTGGGGTCGGCATGGGGCGCAGTATTTT.

This rearrangement joins TRBV5-1 to TRBJ2-2, with 8 positions matching TRBD1. This CDR3 comprises 16 residues. Germline V gene sequence: CDR1 SGHRS, CDR2 YFSETQ. V shed 3 bases and J 4 bases; nucleotides not matched to a gene: 8. CDR3 in amino acids: CASSSDRGISTGELFF. The DNA for the CDR3 is TGCGCCAGCAGCTCCGACAGGGGAATAAGCACCGGGGAGCTGTTTTTT.

The V and J genes are TRBV28 and TRBJ1-5; 10 positions match TRBD1. CDR1 is MDHEN, CDR2 SYDVKM, per germline. Trimming took 6 bases from V and 1 from J; bases not matched to a gene: 12. The length of the CDR3 is 18 residues. CDR3 sequence (DNA): TGTGCCAGCAGACCGGGGGGGACAGGGGATAAGAGCAATCAGCCCCAGCATTTT. It is translated as CASRPGGTGDKSNQPQHF.

About this clone: The junction and the germline gene differ at one end; a read error may be behind it. This sequence joins TRBV11-2 and TRBJ2-1; perhaps TRBD1 as D (6 bases). Germline V gene data show CDR1 as SGHAT and CDR2 as FQNNGV. CDR3 size: 13 residues. CDR3 coding DNA: TGTGCCAGCAGCATAGACAGGAACAATGAGCAGTTCTTC. Amino acids: CASSIDRNNEQFF.

The rearrangement joins TRBV27 to TRBJ2-4; D remains ambiguous. CDR1 and CDR2 from the germline V gene are MNHEY and SMNVEV (reference sequence). This CDR3 region has 14 residues. The V end was cut by 4 bases, the J end by 0 bases, with 7 bases between. The CDR3 spells CASSSGVAKNIQYF. In nucleotides, the CDR3 is TGTGCCAGCAGTTCAGGAGTAGCCAAAAACATTCAGTACTTC.

This chain uses TRBV29-1 with TRBJ1-5, with a tentative D call TRBD1 (5 bases). V lost 5 bases and J lost 4, with 15 bases in between. CDR1 SQVTM and CDR2 ANQGSEA come from the germline V gene. This CDR3 region has 14 residues. The CDR3 region has the DNA TGCAGCGTTCTCTGGGGGGGAAGGAATCAGCCCCAGCATTTT. Its translation: CSVLWGGRNQPQHF.

The chain links TRBV7-9 to TRBJ1-2; D possibly corresponds to TRBD1 (5 bases). Germline CDR1 and CDR2: SEHNR and FQNEAQ (reference sequence). The V and J ends lost 0 bases and 4 bases respectively, with 6 bases between them. This CDR3 spans 13 amino acids. CDR3 in amino acids: CASSLAGAYGYTF. DNA of the CDR3: TGTGCCAGCAGCTTAGCAGGGGCCTATGGCTACACCTTC.

The chain has TRBV4-1 and TRBJ2-7; 10 bases fit TRBD2. This CDR3 has 16 residues. The germline gives CDR1 MGHRA, CDR2 YSYEKL. Trimming took 1 base from V and 2 from J; bases not matched to a gene: 5. The CDR3 sequence is CASSQASGRGPYEQYF. In DNA, the CDR3 is TGCGCCAGCAGCCAAGCCAGCGGGAGGGGTCCCTACGAGCAGTACTTC.

This sequence joins TRBV18 and TRBJ1-2, with 8 bases identical to TRBD1. The CDR3 covers 13 residues. Trimming cost V 3 bases and J 7 bases; bases outside gene matches: 4. Per germline, CDR1 KGHSH and CDR2 LQKENI. CDR3 in DNA: TGTGCCAGCTCACCCCCCGGACAGGGTGGCTACACCTTC. Translating gives CASSPPGQGGYTF.

DNA for the CDR3: TGCGCCAGCAGCCAGAGCGGAGGGCGAGAGACCCAGTACTTC. It encodes CASSQSGGRETQYF. The gene calls are TRBV4-3 and TRBJ2-5; possible D gene TRBD2, 6 bases. The V end lost 3 bases, the J end lost 4 bases, and 12 bases lay between the germline ends. Germline V gene sequence: CDR1 LGHNA, CDR2 YSLEER. This CDR3 spans 14 amino acids.

The chain joins TRBV2 to TRBJ2-6; D possibly corresponds to TRBD1 (6 bases). Germline V CDR1 and CDR2: SNHLY, FYNNEI. This CDR3 has 15 amino acids. V lost 4 bases and J 0 bases, leaving 7 bases between the germline ends. The DNA of the CDR3 is TGTGCCAGCAGTGCACAGGGCTCTGGGGCCAACGTCCTGACTTTC. Its translation is CASSAQGSGANVLTF.

This clone is judged medium-sized. The chain has TRBV7-8 and TRBJ1-1; D is perhaps TRBD1 (6 bases). The CDR3 spans 17 residues. Germline V gives CDR1 SGHVS, CDR2 FQNEAQ. V was trimmed by 2 bases and J by 2 bases, leaving 18 bases between them. The CDR3 nucleotides are TGTGCCAGCAGCTTAAGTCAACAGGGTGATGGAAACACTGAAGCTTTCTTT. Its translation is CASSLSQQGDGNTEAFF.

Only a few counts were recorded for this clone. The chain carries TRBV4-3 and TRBJ2-7; no clear D. Trimming shortened V by 0 bases and J by 3 bases, and 6 bases separated the two germline ends. The CDR3 loop spans 13 amino acids. Germline CDR1 is LGHNA and CDR2 is YSLEER. The CDR3 region has the DNA TGCGCCAGCAGCCAAGATAGGTTCTACGAGCAGTACTTC. It specifies CASSQDRFYEQYF.

The chain couples TRBV18 to TRBJ1-2; tentatively, D is TRBD1 (6 bases). This CDR3 region has 16 residues. The V gene's germline CDR1 is KGHSH and CDR2 LQKENI. V was shortened by 6 bases and J by 7 bases, with 24 bases between the two germline ends. This CDR3 is CASSRPQGKGLFGYTF. For the CDR3, the DNA is TGTGCCAGCTCTCGTCCCCAGGGGAAGGGACTCTTTGGCTACACCTTC.

J is TRBJ1-2 and V is TRBV7-2; maybe TRBD1 (6 bases). CDR3 length: 15 residues. Trimming removed 1 base from V and 7 bases from J, with 16 bases in between. The V gene's germline CDR1 is SGHTA and CDR2 FQGNSA. The CDR3 loop reads CASSLVTKGGGGYTF. DNA of the CDR3: TGTGCCAGCAGCTTAGTTACTAAAGGGGGGGGTGGCTACACCTTC.

The chain carries TRBV7-2 and TRBJ1-2; 9 positions agree with TRBD1. The CDR3 is made up of 14 amino acids. Germline loops: CDR1 SGHTA, CDR2 FQGNSA. V lost 2 bases, J lost 3 bases, and 1 base stayed unmatched. This chain's CDR3 is CASSLNRGHYGYTF. As DNA, the CDR3 is TGTGCCAGCAGCTTAAACAGGGGGCACTATGGCTACACCTTC.

The chain carries TRBV27 and TRBJ2-2, with a weak D call TRBD1 (6 bases). There are 12 residues in the CDR3. The germline gives CDR1 MNHEY, CDR2 SMNVEV (reference sequence). V lost 8 bases and J 9 bases, leaving 13 bases between the germline ends. The CDR3 region is CASGQGRRELFF. CDR3 in DNA: TGTGCCAGCGGGCAGGGGCGTAGGGAGCTGTTTTTT.

The V gene is TRBV29-1, the J gene TRBJ2-6, with a tentative D call TRBD1 (6 bases). V gave up 4 bases and J gave up 0 bases, with 13 bases separating them. The CDR3 runs 16 residues. Per the germline V gene, CDR1 is SQVTM and CDR2 is ANQGSEA. The CDR3 spells CSVGDILSSGANVLTF. DNA of the CDR3: TGCAGCGTTGGGGACATACTAAGCTCTGGGGCCAACGTCCTGACTTTC.

The chain is built from TRBV21-1 and TRBJ1-5. TRBV21-1 corresponds to a pseudogene. This CDR3 has 14 amino acids. The DNA of the CDR3 is TGTGCCATAAAACGGGAACAGGCGGAGCAGCCCCAGCATTTT. Translated: CAIKREQAEQPQHF.

This clone came up a few times. The gene calls are TRBV18 and TRBJ1-4, with D uncertain. The CDR3 length is 14 residues. Per germline, CDR1 KGHSH and CDR2 LQKENI. Deletions cut 5 bases from V and 8 bases from J, with 15 bases between. CDR3 residues: CASSLNQAREKLFF. CDR3 DNA: TGTGCCAGCTCATTGAACCAGGCGCGGGAAAAACTGTTTTTT.

This rearrangement joins TRBV10-3 to TRBJ2-7; D may be TRBD2 (5 bases). From germline, CDR1 is ENHRY and CDR2 SYGVKD. The CDR3 has 15 amino acids. Trimming removed 4 bases at V and 0 bases at J, with 13 bases between. CDR3: CAISGDYTSSYEQYF. DNA for the CDR3: TGTGCCATCAGTGGAGACTACACCTCCTCCTACGAGCAGTACTTC.

V is TRBV29-1 and J is TRBJ1-2; TRBD1 matches at 9 bases. The germline V gene has CDR1 SQVTM and CDR2 ANQGSEA. With 4 bases clipped from V and 8 bases from J, the junction kept 8 bases outside the gene matches. The CDR3 extends over 13 amino acids. The CDR3 sequence is CSVGGTGNEGYTF. DNA of the CDR3: TGCAGCGTTGGGGGGACAGGGAATGAGGGCTACACCTTC.